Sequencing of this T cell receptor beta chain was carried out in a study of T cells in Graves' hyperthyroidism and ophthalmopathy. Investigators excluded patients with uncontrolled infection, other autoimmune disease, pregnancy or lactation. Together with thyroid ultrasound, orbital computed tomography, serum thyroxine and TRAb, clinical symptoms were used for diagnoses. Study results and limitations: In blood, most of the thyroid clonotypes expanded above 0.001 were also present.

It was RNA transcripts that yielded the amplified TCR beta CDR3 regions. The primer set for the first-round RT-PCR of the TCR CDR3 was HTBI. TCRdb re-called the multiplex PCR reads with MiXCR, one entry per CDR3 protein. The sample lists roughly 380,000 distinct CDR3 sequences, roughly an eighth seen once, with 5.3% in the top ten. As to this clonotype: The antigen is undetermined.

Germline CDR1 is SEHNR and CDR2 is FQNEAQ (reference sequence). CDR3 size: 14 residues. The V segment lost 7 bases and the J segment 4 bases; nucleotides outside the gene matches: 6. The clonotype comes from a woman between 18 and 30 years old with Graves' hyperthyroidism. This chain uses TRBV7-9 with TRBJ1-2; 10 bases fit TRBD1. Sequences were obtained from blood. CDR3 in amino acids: CASTRQGAVYGYTF. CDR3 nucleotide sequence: TGTGCCAGCACCCGACAGGGGGCGGTCTATGGCTACACCTTC.